These 16 T cell receptor beta chains were all obtained from the same sample, sequenced in a study of glioma-infiltrating T cells. The iRepertoire nested amplicon-rescue multiplex PCR amplified TCR alpha and beta CDR3s from RNA. TCRdb used MiXCR to reprocess the multiplex PCR reads, holding one entry per CDR3 protein. The sample holds more than 110,000 distinct CDR3 sequences; roughly two fifths are singletons and the top ten take around 20%. The sample was glioma tissue, nonneoplastic brain tissue, or PBMCs (not recorded which). These receptors were taken from a human donor with low-grade glioma or glioblastoma, undergoing nonglioma brain surgery, or in good health (not recorded which).

V and J are TRBV27 and TRBJ2-3; weak D call: TRBD1 (5 bases). From germline, CDR1 is MNHEY and CDR2 SMNVEV (reference sequence). This CDR3 is 16 amino acids long. V dropped 2 bases and J dropped 4 bases, with 16 bases sitting between them. CDR3 coding DNA: TGTGCCAGCAGTTTACAGGGCACCCCTGGGGCAGATACGCAGTATTTT. Translating gives CASSLQGTPGADTQYF.

This clonotype was seen more than once but under ten times. This sequence joins TRBV28 and TRBJ1-6; D unresolved. This CDR3 has 11 residues. Trimming left V 4 bases short and J 6 bases short, with 1 base between. Germline V lookup: CDR1 MDHEN, CDR2 SYDVKM. In DNA form, the CDR3 reads TGTGCCAGCAGTTCTAATTCACCCCTCCACTTT. Translation gives CASSSNSPLHF.

This clonotype was recorded many times. The V gene is TRBV12-3 or TRBV12-4, the J gene TRBJ1-6, with D perhaps matching TRBD1 (6 bases). Trimming cost V 6 bases and J 18 bases, with 21 bases left between them. The CDR3 contains 13 residues. In nucleotides, the CDR3 is TGTGCCAGCAGCCCGTCTTCCCACAGGGCCCCCCACTTT. This encodes CASSPSSHRAPHF.

The chain joins TRBV20-1 to TRBJ2-5; 10 nucleotides match TRBD2. CDR3 length equals 18 residues. Germline CDR1 DFQATT, CDR2 SNEGSKA (reference sequence). V gave up 2 bases and J gave up 1 base; unmatched junction bases: 13. CDR3: CSARSSSGSSTSQETQYF. CDR3 nucleotide sequence: TGCAGTGCTAGATCCTCTAGCGGGAGTTCGACGTCCCAAGAGACCCAGTACTTC.

This clonotype appeared a few times. The chain couples TRBV20-1 to TRBJ1-1; D not resolved. In germline, CDR1 is DFQATT, CDR2 SNEGSKA (reference sequence). The CDR3 covers 12 residues. V was cut by 6 bases and J by 1 base, with 9 bases left in between. The CDR3 DNA is TGCAGTGCCCGTCAGTGGAACACTGAAGCTTTCTTT. This gives the protein CSARQWNTEAFF.

The chain joins TRBV6-6 to TRBJ2-1; D is uncertain. CDR3 size: 14 residues. Trimming shortened V by 0 bases and J by 6 bases, and 9 bases separated the two germline ends. Germline V CDR1 and CDR2: MNHNY, SVGAGI (reference sequence). The CDR3 sequence is CASSYSRASNEQFF. For the CDR3, the DNA is TGTGCCAGCAGTTACTCCCGGGCCTCCAATGAGCAGTTCTTC.

In this sample, this clonotype turned up a few times. The rearrangement joins TRBV7-9 to TRBJ1-5; D remains unclear. Germline CDR1 reads SEHNR; CDR2 reads FQNEAQ (reference sequence). Trimming shortened V by 5 bases and J by 6 bases, and 14 bases separated the two germline ends. CDR3 length: 14 residues. CDR3 protein: CASSQDTGTQPQHF. The CDR3 DNA reads TGTGCCAGCAGCCAAGATACGGGAACTCAGCCCCAGCATTTT.

This clonotype has a handful of counts. The CDR3 DNA reads TGCAGTGCTATCTCACAGGGATGGGGGGAGACCCAGTACTTC. This gives the protein CSAISQGWGETQYF. J is TRBJ2-5 and V is TRBV20-1, with a possible D match to TRBD1 (6 bases). The CDR3 loop spans 14 amino acids. Germline lookup yields CDR1 DFQATT and CDR2 SNEGSKA (reference sequence). The V end was cut by 4 bases, the J end by 5 bases, with 17 bases between.

In its sample, this clonotype was seen a few times. The CDR3 bases are TGCAGTGCTAGAGGTTGGGTCGGACTTAGCAATCAGCCCCAGCATTTT. It is translated as CSARGWVGLSNQPQHF. The chain employs TRBV20-1 and TRBJ1-5; D is unresolved. The CDR3 spans 16 residues. Per the germline V gene, CDR1 is DFQATT and CDR2 is SNEGSKA (reference sequence). V lost 1 base, J lost 0 bases, and 13 bases lay in between.

This chain links TRBV7-2 with TRBJ1-3; D possibly corresponds to TRBD1 (5 bases). The V end lost 5 bases, the J end lost 0 bases, and 14 bases lay between the germline ends. The CDR3 has 16 amino acids. Germline V gene sequence: CDR1 SGHTA, CDR2 FQGNSA. CDR3 loop: CASSQAPGSSGNTIYF. The CDR3 DNA reads TGTGCCAGCAGCCAAGCCCCAGGGAGCTCTGGAAACACCATATATTTT.

The chain has TRBV27 and TRBJ2-2; 7 nucleotides align to TRBD1. CDR3 length equals 17 residues. With V trimmed by 2 bases and J by 5 bases, 11 bases remained unmatched. From germline, CDR1 is MNHEY and CDR2 SMNVEV (reference sequence). The CDR3 loop reads CASSLRGGAPLTGELFF. The CDR3 coding sequence is TGTGCCAGCAGTTTAAGAGGGGGCGCCCCATTGACCGGGGAGCTGTTTTTT.

Regarding this clonotype: The junction departs from the called germline gene at one end, perhaps through a read error. The CDR3 loop reads CASSFFYGTGPGEQLF. Here the CDR3 DNA reads TGTGCCAGCAGTTTTTTCTACGGGACAGGGCCCGGTGAGCAGTTATTC. The chain recombines TRBV6-1 with TRBJ2-1; TRBD1 matches at 9 bases. Germline loops: CDR1 MNHNS, CDR2 SASEGT. CDR3 size: 16 residues.

The V call is TRBV4-3, the J call TRBJ2-3; no reliable D call. Between the trimmed V and J ends, which lost 4 bases and 1 base, there was a span of 9 bases. There are 14 residues in the CDR3. Per the germline V gene, CDR1 is LGHNA and CDR2 is YSLEER. CDR3 amino acids: CASSPSSGTDTQYF. The DNA of the CDR3 is TGCGCCAGCAGCCCCTCTTCTGGCACAGATACGCAGTATTTT.

In this sample, this clonotype turned up a few times. The chain combines TRBV18 with TRBJ2-3; TRBD2 agrees at 8 bases. CDR3 length: 15 residues. The V segment lost 6 bases and the J segment 2 bases; nucleotides outside the gene matches: 7. From germline, CDR1 is KGHSH and CDR2 LQKENI. In nucleotides, the CDR3 is TGTGCCAGCTCCCCGCCACTAGCGGTCACAGATACGCAGTATTTT. Its translation is CASSPPLAVTDTQYF.

This clonotype showed up just a few times. The chain's CDR3 is CASSWTGEGTDTQYF. CDR3 sequence (DNA): TGTGCCAGCAGTTGGACAGGCGAGGGCACAGATACGCAGTATTTT. The chain links TRBV6-5 to TRBJ2-3, with TRBD1 matching 7 bases. Trimming removed 4 bases from V and 1 base from J; junction bases left unmatched: 5. This CDR3 is 15 amino acids long. Per germline, CDR1 MNHEY and CDR2 SVGAGI.

The chain's CDR3 is CASSSEMDSPLHF. The CDR3 nucleotides are TGTGCCAGCAGCTCTGAGATGGATTCACCCCTCCACTTT. The V gene is TRBV7-3, the J gene TRBJ1-6; unclear D gene. This CDR3 region has 13 residues. Looked up from germline, CDR1 is SGHTA and CDR2 is FQGTGA. V dropped 4 bases and J dropped 8 bases, with 9 bases sitting between them. Using reference TRBV7-3 and TRBJ1-6 for the parts outside the CDR3, the full variable domain is GAGVSQTPSNKVTEKGKYVELRCDPISGHTALYWYRQSLGQGPEFLIYFQGTGAADDSGLPNDRFFAVRPEGSVSTLKIQRTERGDSAVYLCASSSEMDSPLHFGNGTRLTVT.